The rows below give T cell receptor beta chains drawn from one sample of a study of blood T cell repertoires in COVID-19. Repertoires were generated with immunoSEQ multiplex PCR, while TCRdb's copy carries only in-frame clones and drops some. The sample has some 190,000 clones; about nine tenths are singletons. Sequences were obtained from peripheral blood. These receptors came from a man aged 18 to 30 with active or convalescent COVID-19. Both conserved end residues are part of each CDR3. A D gene is named only where the DNA matches it firmly. Clone size is stated in some rows and not others, as once, few, many or a class when expanded.

abundance: .
len: 17
j_gene: TRBJ2-2
v_gene: TRBV7-6
d_gene: TRBD2
CDR3nt: TGTGCCAGCAGCTTAGCGACTAGCGGGAGTGTCTCCGGGGAGCTGTTTTTT
CDR3aa: CASSLATSGSVSGELFF

abundance: .
len: 12
j_gene: TRBJ1-2
v_gene: TRBV30
d_gene: .
CDR3nt: TGTGCCTGGACGGGGGGCTTCTATGGCTACACCTTC
CDR3aa: CAWTGGFYGYTF

abundance: .
len: 12
j_gene: TRBJ1-2
v_gene: TRBV5-6
d_gene: .
CDR3nt: TGTGCCAGCAGCTTGCTCCCCTATGGCTACACCTTC
CDR3aa: CASSLLPYGYTF

abundance: .
len: 17
j_gene: TRBJ2-1
v_gene: TRBV7-2
d_gene: .
CDR3nt: TGTGCCAGCAGAAACCTCCTAGCGCCGACAAGCTACAATGAGCAGTTCTTC
CDR3aa: CASRNLLAPTSYNEQFF

abundance: .
len: 16
j_gene: TRBJ2-3
v_gene: TRBV27
d_gene: .
CDR3nt: TGTGCCAGCAGTCCTCCCAGAGCGGCTAGCACAGATACGCAGTATTTT
CDR3aa: CASSPPRAASTDTQYF

abundance: .
len: 14
j_gene: TRBJ1-3
v_gene: TRBV5-4
d_gene: .
CDR3nt: TGTGCCAGCAGCTTGTCAGGAGGTGGAAACACCATATATTTT
CDR3aa: CASSLSGGGNTIYF

abundance: few
len: 14
j_gene: TRBJ1-1
v_gene: TRBV13
d_gene: TRBD1
CDR3nt: TGTGCCAGCAGCCCGACGACAGGGGGCGACGTAGCTTTCTTT
CDR3aa: CASSPTTGGDVAFF

abundance: .
len: 15
j_gene: TRBJ1-2
v_gene: TRBV6-5
d_gene: .
CDR3nt: TGTGCCAGCAGGCAAAATGCGGGAGTCTGGCTCGGCTACACCTTC
CDR3aa: CASRQNAGVWLGYTF

abundance: .
len: 15
j_gene: TRBJ1-1
v_gene: TRBV7-6
d_gene: .
CDR3nt: TGTGCCAGCAGCTTAGACGGGGAGCTAGGGAGGGCAGCTTTCTTT
CDR3aa: CASSLDGELGRAAFF

abundance: once
len: 14
j_gene: TRBJ1-3
v_gene: TRBV27
d_gene: .
CDR3nt: TGTGCCAGCAGTTTAAAGGGAGCTGGAAACACCATATATTTT
CDR3aa: CASSLKGAGNTIYF

abundance: .
len: 15
j_gene: TRBJ2-7
v_gene: TRBV9
d_gene: .
CDR3nt: TGTGCCAGCAGCTCTCGGGACTCCGCGACCCACGAGCAGTACTTC
CDR3aa: CASSSRDSATHEQYF

abundance: .
len: 13
j_gene: TRBJ1-5
v_gene: TRBV5-5
d_gene: .
CDR3nt: TGTGCCAGCAGCTGGACAGGCAATCAGCCCCAGCATTTT
CDR3aa: CASSWTGNQPQHF

abundance: .
len: 15
j_gene: TRBJ1-2
v_gene: TRBV7-9
d_gene: TRBD1
CDR3nt: TGTGCCAGCAGCTGGTCCGGGACAGGGGGTACGGGCTACACCTTC
CDR3aa: CASSWSGTGGTGYTF

abundance: .
len: 15
j_gene: TRBJ1-6
v_gene: TRBV19
d_gene: TRBD1
CDR3nt: TGTGCCAGTAGTACCGGGGACAGAACTAATTCACCCCTCCACTTT
CDR3aa: CASSTGDRTNSPLHF

abundance: .
len: 13
j_gene: TRBJ1-2
v_gene: TRBV5-6
d_gene: .
CDR3nt: TGTGCCAGCAGCTTGGTTTCGGTCTCTGGCTACACCTTC
CDR3aa: CASSLVSVSGYTF

abundance: few
len: 15
j_gene: TRBJ1-2
v_gene: TRBV19
d_gene: .
CDR3nt: TGTGCCAGTAGTAATGAACGGACAGCTAACTATGGCTACACCTTC
CDR3aa: CASSNERTANYGYTF

abundance: .
len: 16
j_gene: TRBJ1-5
v_gene: TRBV30
d_gene: TRBD1
CDR3nt: TGTGCCTGGAGTGAGGTCCAGGGACAGGGATATCAGCCCCAGCATTTT
CDR3aa: CAWSEVQGQGYQPQHF

abundance: .
len: 13
j_gene: TRBJ2-1
v_gene: TRBV19
d_gene: .
CDR3nt: TGTGCCAGTAGTATCGGTGCCTACAATGAGCAGTTCTTC
CDR3aa: CASSIGAYNEQFF

abundance: .
len: 15
j_gene: TRBJ1-5
v_gene: TRBV7-9
d_gene: TRBD1
CDR3nt: TGTGCCAGCAGCTTAGGGCAGGGGGCAAATCAGCCCCAGCATTTT
CDR3aa: CASSLGQGANQPQHF

abundance: .
len: 20
j_gene: TRBJ2-1
v_gene: TRBV27
d_gene: TRBD2
CDR3nt: TGTGCCAGCAGTTATGGAGACAGGGCCGGTGTAGCGGGAGGGTACAATGAGCAGTTCTTC
CDR3aa: CASSYGDRAGVAGGYNEQFF

abundance: .
len: 13
j_gene: TRBJ1-2
v_gene: TRBV10-3
d_gene: .
CDR3nt: TGTGCCATCAGTGAGTCGACAGACTATGGCTACACCTTC
CDR3aa: CAISESTDYGYTF

abundance: .
len: 15
j_gene: TRBJ2-5
v_gene: TRBV30
d_gene: TRBD2
CDR3nt: TGTGCCTGGAGTGTAGGGCTAGCGGGGACTGAGACCCAGTACTTC
CDR3aa: CAWSVGLAGTETQYF

abundance: .
len: 19
j_gene: TRBJ2-1
v_gene: TRBV4-2
d_gene: TRBD2
CDR3nt: TGTGCCAGCAGCCAAGAGAGGGGACTAGCGGGGGTAGCCTACAATGAGCAGTTCTTC
CDR3aa: CASSQERGLAGVAYNEQFF

abundance: .
len: 17
j_gene: TRBJ1-3
v_gene: TRBV4-2
d_gene: .
CDR3nt: TGTGCCAGCAGCCAAGGCGCAGTACAGGGTTCTGGAAACACCATATATTTT
CDR3aa: CASSQGAVQGSGNTIYF

abundance: .
len: 14
j_gene: TRBJ1-2
v_gene: TRBV6-6
d_gene: .
CDR3nt: TGTGCCAGCAGTTACGAGGACACTAACTATGGCTACACCTTC
CDR3aa: CASSYEDTNYGYTF

abundance: .
len: 16
j_gene: TRBJ2-7
v_gene: TRBV9
d_gene: TRBD1
CDR3nt: TGTGCCAGCAGCGCTGAACCAACAGGGGCCGGGAACGAGCAGTACTTC
CDR3aa: CASSAEPTGAGNEQYF

abundance: .
len: 12
j_gene: TRBJ2-5
v_gene: TRBV19
d_gene: .
CDR3nt: TGTGCCAGTTCGACAGGAGGAGAGACCCAGTACTTC
CDR3aa: CASSTGGETQYF

abundance: .
len: 12
j_gene: TRBJ1-2
v_gene: TRBV30
d_gene: .
CDR3nt: TGTGCCTGGAGTGTGACTACCTATGGCTACACCTTC
CDR3aa: CAWSVTTYGYTF

abundance: .
len: 14
j_gene: TRBJ1-5
v_gene: TRBV3-1/TRBV3-2
d_gene: .
CDR3nt: TGTGCCAGCAGCCAAGATAGTGCGGGTCAGCCCCAGCATTTT
CDR3aa: CASSQDSAGQPQHF

abundance: .
len: 13
j_gene: TRBJ1-4
v_gene: TRBV12-3/TRBV12-4
d_gene: .
CDR3nt: TGTGCCAGCGCTAACAGTCGTAATGAAAAACTGTTTTTT
CDR3aa: CASANSRNEKLFF

abundance: .
len: 16
j_gene: TRBJ1-1
v_gene: TRBV5-1
d_gene: .
CDR3nt: TGCGCCAGCAGCCCTGGCAGTACAGACAGGAACACTGAAGCTTTCTTT
CDR3aa: CASSPGSTDRNTEAFF

abundance: many
len: 15
j_gene: TRBJ1-5
v_gene: TRBV6-5
d_gene: TRBD1
CDR3nt: TGTGCCAGCAGTCCGGGACAGGGGGGCAATCAGCCCCAGCATTTT
CDR3aa: CASSPGQGGNQPQHF

abundance: .
len: 15
j_gene: TRBJ2-1
v_gene: TRBV7-3
d_gene: TRBD2
CDR3nt: TGTGCCAGCAGCCCAACCGGGACTAGCGAGACTGAGCAGTTCTTC
CDR3aa: CASSPTGTSETEQFF

abundance: .
len: 13
j_gene: TRBJ2-7
v_gene: TRBV27
d_gene: TRBD1
CDR3nt: TGTGCCAGCAGGTCCGGGACAGCCTACGAGCAGTACTTC
CDR3aa: CASRSGTAYEQYF

abundance: .
len: 15
j_gene: TRBJ2-2
v_gene: TRBV30
d_gene: TRBD1
CDR3nt: TGTGCCTGGCTTGCTACAGGGGTTGGTGGCGGGGAGCTGTTTTTT
CDR3aa: CAWLATGVGGGELFF

abundance: .
len: 12
j_gene: TRBJ2-7
v_gene: TRBV18
d_gene: .
CDR3nt: TGTGCCAGCTCACTAGAGAACTACGAGCAGTACTTC
CDR3aa: CASSLENYEQYF

abundance: .
len: 11
j_gene: TRBJ1-2
v_gene: TRBV19
d_gene: .
CDR3nt: TGTGCCAGTAGCGGCCGGGATGGCTACACCTTC
CDR3aa: CASSGRDGYTF

abundance: .
len: 16
j_gene: TRBJ2-1
v_gene: TRBV25-1
d_gene: TRBD2
CDR3nt: TGTGCCAGCAGTGAATACGGGGGGGGAACTGACAATGAGCAGTTCTTC
CDR3aa: CASSEYGGGTDNEQFF

abundance: .
len: 14
j_gene: TRBJ1-2
v_gene: TRBV6-5
d_gene: .
CDR3nt: TGTGCCAGCAGGGCCGATGGCGGGGGCTATGGCTACACCTTC
CDR3aa: CASRADGGGYGYTF

abundance: .
len: 13
j_gene: TRBJ2-1
v_gene: TRBV5-1
d_gene: .
CDR3nt: TGCGCCAGCAGCTTGACAGCCGGATCTGAGCAGTTCTTC
CDR3aa: CASSLTAGSEQFF

abundance: .
len: 15
j_gene: TRBJ2-1
v_gene: TRBV10-2
d_gene: TRBD2
CDR3nt: TGCGCCAGCAGACGGACTAGCGGGGGCTACAATGAGCAGTTCTTC
CDR3aa: CASRRTSGGYNEQFF

abundance: .
len: 15
j_gene: TRBJ2-5
v_gene: TRBV7-2
d_gene: TRBD2
CDR3nt: TGTGCCAGCAGCTTATTTCAGCGGGAGAGCCAGACCCAGTACTTC
CDR3aa: CASSLFQRESQTQYF